The 20 T cell receptor beta chains reported below all come from one sample, sequenced in a study of blood T cell repertoires in COVID-19. Measured with immunoSEQ multiplex PCR; TCRdb has only the in-frame clones, and not every one. The table shows about 300,000 clones, with 75% to 90% occurring only once. Sequencing was performed on PBMCs or T cells enriched from blood (not recorded which). These TCRs come from a woman between 25 and 40 years old who had been exposed to COVID-19.

There are a few counts of this clone. The V gene is TRBV28, the J gene TRBJ1-5; D is undetermined. The V gene lost 5 bases and the J gene lost 6 bases, with 8 bases spanning the gap. The CDR3 is 12 amino acids. CDR1 is MDHEN and CDR2 is SYDVKM in the germline V gene. CDR3 nucleotide sequence: TGTGCCAGCAGTCCCCCGGGTCAGCCCCAGCATTTT. It codes for CASSPPGQPQHF.

The chain combines TRBV2 with TRBJ1-2, with TRBD1 identical over 7 bases. Germline V gene sequence: CDR1 SNHLY, CDR2 FYNNEI. The length of the CDR3 is 13 residues. The V and J ends lost 6 bases and 3 bases, in that order; junction bases with no gene match: 4. The CDR3, as DNA: TGTGCCAGCAGGACAGGGTATGACTATGGCTACACCTTC. As protein: CASRTGYDYGYTF.

The genes are TRBV3-1 (or the pseudogene TRBV3-2) and TRBJ1-2, with 12 bases matching TRBD1. The CDR3 contains 17 residues. Germline V lookup: CDR1 LGHDT, CDR2 YNNKEL (reference sequence). V dropped 4 bases and J dropped 6; count of bases not matched to a gene: 12. DNA of the CDR3: TGTGCCAGCAGCCGGGGACAGGGGGCGCGGATTTCTCATGGCTACACCTTC. Protein product: CASSRGQGARISHGYTF.

The chain links TRBV18 to TRBJ1-1; D is unclear. This CDR3 is built from 13 residues. CDR1 and CDR2 from the germline V gene are KGHSH and LQKENI. Trimming removed 4 bases from V and 6 bases from J, with 12 bases in between. CDR3 DNA sequence: TGTGCCAGCTCACAAAAATCCACATCTGAAGCTTTCTTT. It specifies CASSQKSTSEAFF.

V gene TRBV13 combines with J gene TRBJ1-2, with 7 bases fitting TRBD1. Germline V gives CDR1 PRHDT, CDR2 FYEKMQ (reference sequence). The CDR3 extends over 15 amino acids. The V segment lost 5 bases and the J segment 2 bases; nucleotides outside the gene matches: 8. In DNA, the CDR3 is TGTGCCAGCAGCCCTCGGGACAGACTCAACTATGGCTACACCTTC. It specifies CASSPRDRLNYGYTF.

The count of this clone is one. The V and J genes are TRBV9 and TRBJ1-2; the D is unclear. V shed 3 bases and J shed 10 bases, with 16 bases lying between them. The CDR3 has 13 amino acids. Germline lookup yields CDR1 SGDLS and CDR2 YYNGEE. DNA of the CDR3: TGTGCCAGCAGCGCCTCGTCCCCTCCCGTCTACACCTTC. It is translated as CASSASSPPVYTF.

This clone was seen once. This rearrangement joins TRBV5-8 to TRBJ2-3, with D possibly matching TRBD2 (5 bases). The CDR3 totals 16 residues. Germline CDR1 reads SGHTS; CDR2 reads YDEGEE. V dropped 0 bases and J dropped 0 bases, with 11 bases sitting between them. This CDR3 reads CASSLAGRRSTDTQYF. As DNA, the CDR3 is TGTGCCAGCAGCTTGGCGGGCAGGAGGAGCACAGATACGCAGTATTTT.

The rearrangement links TRBV27 to TRBJ1-4; D remains ambiguous. This CDR3 is 12 amino acids long. V was shortened by 6 bases and J by 5 bases, with 7 bases between the two germline ends. Germline CDR1 and CDR2: MNHEY and SMNVEV (reference sequence). CDR3 in amino acids: CASRRGNEKLFF. For the CDR3, the DNA is TGTGCCAGCAGACGAGGGAATGAAAAACTGTTTTTT.

The V gene is TRBV5-1, the J gene TRBJ1-1, with a tentative D call TRBD1 (5 bases). Trimming removed 0 bases at V and 4 bases at J, with 10 bases between. CDR3 length: 14 residues. Germline V lookup: CDR1 SGHRS, CDR2 YFSETQ. CDR3 DNA: TGCGCCAGCAGCTTGGCCGGGGGGTTCACTGAAGCTTTCTTT. Amino acids: CASSLAGGFTEAFF.

The chain carries TRBV6-5 and TRBJ1-2; 9 nucleotides align to TRBD1. This CDR3 is built from 13 residues. With V trimmed by 6 bases and J by 4 bases, 3 bases remained unmatched. The germline CDR1 and CDR2 sequences are MNHEY and SVGAGI. The CDR3 DNA reads as TGTGCCAGCAGAACAGGGGGCATCTATGGCTACACCTTC. This gives the protein CASRTGGIYGYTF.

The sample holds one count of this clone. The gene calls are TRBV5-6 and TRBJ2-5; D not resolved. CDR1 and CDR2 from the germline V gene are SGHDT and YYEEEE. Trimming removed 2 bases at V and 5 bases at J, with 4 bases between. The CDR3 spans 11 residues. The CDR3: CASSLRETQYF. The CDR3 DNA follows: TGTGCCAGCAGCTTACGGGAGACCCAGTACTTC.

This rearrangement joins TRBV29-1 to TRBJ2-7; tentative D call: TRBD1 (6 bases). Per germline, CDR1 SQVTM and CDR2 ANQGSEA. There are 13 residues in the CDR3. The V end lost 3 bases, the J end lost 0 bases, and 9 bases lay between the germline ends. The CDR3 loop reads CSVEGANSYEQYF. CDR3 in DNA: TGCAGCGTTGAGGGGGCCAACTCCTACGAGCAGTACTTC.

The chain recombines TRBV29-1 with TRBJ1-2; D is ambiguous. V was cut by 4 bases and J by 4 bases, with 16 bases left in between. The V gene's germline CDR1 is SQVTM and CDR2 ANQGSEA. The CDR3 is 14 residues long. CDR3: CSVVSRGSFYGYTF. CDR3 nucleotides: TGCAGCGTTGTATCCCGGGGATCATTCTATGGCTACACCTTC. The full variable domain, in which reference TRBV29-1 and TRBJ1-2 provide the parts outside the CDR3, is SAVISQKPSRDICQRGTSLTIQCQVDSQVTMMFWYRQQPGQSLTLIATANQGSEATYESGFVIDKFPISRPNLTFSTLTVSNMSPEDSSIYLCSVVSRGSFYGYTFGSGTRLTVV.

This chain links TRBV7-2 with TRBJ2-2, with TRBD2 identical over 7 bases. The CDR3 runs 13 residues. J gave up 6 bases and V 5 bases, and 3 bases lay outside the gene matches. The germline V gene has CDR1 SGHTA and CDR2 FQGNSA. The CDR3 loop is CASSRGRAGELFF. The DNA for the CDR3 is TGTGCCAGCAGCCGAGGGAGGGCCGGGGAGCTGTTTTTT.

This chain links TRBV28 with TRBJ1-1; maybe TRBD1 (5 bases). CDR1 is MDHEN, CDR2 SYDVKM, per germline. The CDR3 covers 13 residues. The V end was cut by 3 bases, the J end by 5 bases, with 10 bases between. The CDR3 region has the DNA TGTGCCAGCAGTTTGGTCCCAGGGACTGAAGCTTTCTTT. It codes for CASSLVPGTEAFF.

The chain couples TRBV3-1 (or the pseudogene TRBV3-2) to TRBJ2-5; 10 nucleotides match TRBD2. This CDR3 is 15 amino acids long. With V trimmed by 2 bases and J by 4 bases, 4 bases remained unmatched. Germline CDR1 is LGHDT and CDR2 is YNNKEL (reference sequence). CDR3 region: CASSQSSGGGETQYF. The DNA for the CDR3 is TGTGCCAGCAGCCAATCTAGCGGGGGCGGAGAGACCCAGTACTTC.

The chain has TRBV15 and TRBJ1-2; perhaps TRBD1 as D (6 bases). This CDR3 is built from 16 residues. Germline values: CDR1 LNHNV, CDR2 YYDKDF (reference sequence). The V end lost 1 base, the J end lost 2 bases, and 14 bases lay between the germline ends. The CDR3 DNA follows: TGTGCCACCAGCAGAGGTAGTACAAGGGGGAACTATGGCTACACCTTC. This codes for CATSRGSTRGNYGYTF.

This clone was observed once. V gene TRBV9 combines with J gene TRBJ2-7, with 8 bases that match TRBD1. Germline V CDR1 and CDR2: SGDLS, YYNGEE. CDR3 length: 16 residues. V trimming: 0 bases; J trimming: 5 bases; junction bases outside the gene matches: 10. The CDR3: CASSVGSGRGRNEQYF. CDR3 DNA sequence: TGTGCCAGCAGCGTAGGGTCGGGCAGGGGGCGAAACGAGCAGTACTTC. Together with reference TRBV9 and TRBJ2-7, the CDR3 gives the full variable domain: DSGVTQTPKHLITATGQRVTLRCSPRSGDLSVYWYQQSLDQGLQFLIQYYNGEERAKGNILERFSAQQFPDLHSELNLSSLELGDSALYFCASSVGSGRGRNEQYFGPGTRLTVT.

This rearrangement joins TRBV4-1 to TRBJ1-6; D is unresolved. The V end was cut by 0 bases, the J end by 10 bases, with 4 bases between. Germline-derived CDR1 and CDR2 are MGHRA and YSYEKL. This CDR3 has 12 amino acids. The CDR3 sequence: CASSQDLSPLHF. In DNA form, the CDR3 reads TGCGCCAGCAGCCAAGATCTCTCACCCCTCCACTTT.

This clone occurred once. The chain combines TRBV2 with TRBJ2-7; D may be TRBD1 (5 bases). The CDR3 length is 12 residues. Trimming took off 4 bases at V and 4 bases at J, with 8 bases between the two ends. Germline V gives CDR1 SNHLY, CDR2 FYNNEI. Here the CDR3 DNA reads TGTGCCAGCAGTGTAGGGGTTTACGAGCAGTACTTC. Encoded protein: CASSVGVYEQYF.